This T cell receptor beta chain is from a study of Graves' ophthalmopathy and Graves' hyperthyroidism. Overall study: Hyperthyroidism showing no ophthalmopathy within 18 months of follow-up was stable. Notes on the study in general: Most thyroid clonotypes expanded beyond 0.001 frequency were also found in blood.

Clinical symptoms and serum thyroxine were used for diagnosis; TRAb, thyroid ultrasound and orbital computed tomography were also relied on. Investigators amplified TCR beta CDR3 regions from RNA transcripts. HTBI primers were used in a first-round RT-PCR, which preceded a second-round multiplex PCR. TCRdb reprocessed the multiplex PCR reads via MiXCR and lists one record per CDR3 protein. This sample yields around 1,200,000 distinct CDR3 sequences, of which approximately 35% are seen a single time; over 8.5% belongs to the top ten. Details on this clonotype: Its target is not known.

V gave up 4 bases and J gave up 6 bases, with 14 bases separating them. The CDR3 extends over 15 amino acids. Germline V CDR1 and CDR2: KGHDR, SFDVKD. Sequencing was done on a sample of peripheral blood or thyroid tissue (not recorded which). J is TRBJ2-2 and V is TRBV24-1, with D tentatively TRBD1 (5 bases). The sequence came from an adult man with Graves' hyperthyroidism. The DNA for the CDR3 is TGTGCCACCAGTGACTTGAAGGGGAAGGCCGGGGAGCTGTTTTTT. This codes for CATSDLKGKAGELFF.